One sample yielded the 5 T cell receptor beta chains listed below, sequenced in a study of T cell repertoires in cytomegalovirus infection. TCRdb analysed the reads with MiXCR anew, one entry per CDR3 protein. The table has 650,000 to 900,000 distinct CDR3 sequences, over 25% seen once. No antigen has been identified for these receptors. This specimen consisted of cultured CD8+ T cells from PBMCs, obtained from culture after CMV antigen stimulation. The source is a human donor in good health (CMV status not recorded). Some clones in this sample may be carry-over from other donors' samples.

Note on this clonotype: Germline and junction disagree at one end, which may indicate a read error. The CDR3: CASRGQTEELFF. As DNA, the CDR3 is TGTGCCAGCAGGGGACAGACCGAGGAGCTGTTTTTT. The V call is TRBV7-6, the J call TRBJ2-2; 7 nucleotides match TRBD1. This CDR3 contains 12 residues. Germline V gene sequence: CDR1 SGHVS, CDR2 FNYEAQ.

Only a few counts were recorded for this clonotype. This chain uses TRBV27 with TRBJ2-7; unclear D gene. The CDR3 contains 15 residues. CDR1 MNHEY and CDR2 SMNVEV come from the germline V gene (reference sequence). V shed 0 bases and J shed 2 bases, with 11 bases lying between them. This CDR3 reads CASSLSVGSPYEQYF. In nucleotides, the CDR3 is TGTGCCAGCAGTTTATCGGTTGGCAGCCCCTACGAGCAGTACTTC.

The chain carries TRBV24-1 and TRBJ2-5; 9 bases map to TRBD1. The V and J ends lost 2 bases and 3 bases, in that order; junction bases with no gene match: 6. This CDR3 is 16 amino acids long. CDR1 is KGHDR, CDR2 SFDVKD, per germline. As DNA, the CDR3 is TGTGCCACCAGTGATTCACCCAGGACAGGGGAAGAGACCCAGTACTTC. It yields the protein CATSDSPRTGEETQYF.

In this sample, this clonotype turned up many times. The CDR3 is CASSSGLLQETQYF. CDR3 sequence (DNA): TGTGCCAGCAGCTCCGGACTGCTCCAAGAGACCCAGTACTTC. The rearrangement uses TRBV7-2 and TRBJ2-5; a possible D gene is TRBD2 (5 bases). Germline V gene lookup returns CDR1 SGHTA and CDR2 FQGNSA. The length of the CDR3 is 14 residues. V was pared by 4 bases and J by 1 base, with 10 bases between. Together with reference TRBV7-2 and TRBJ2-5, the CDR3 gives the full variable domain: GAGVSQSPSNKVTEKGKDVELRCDPISGHTALYWYRQSLGQGLEFLIYFQGNSAPDKSGLPSDRFSAERTGGSVSTLTIQRTQQEDSAVYLCASSSGLLQETQYFGPGTRLLVL.

The rearrangement links TRBV7-4 to TRBJ1-1; a possible D gene is TRBD1 (5 bases). Trimming shortened V by 0 bases and J by 5 bases, and 13 bases separated the two germline ends. Germline-derived CDR1 and CDR2 are SGHVT and SQSDAQ. The CDR3 is 15 amino acids. The CDR3 reads CASSLADGGGTEAFF. The CDR3 bases are TGTGCCAGCAGCTTAGCTGACGGGGGGGGTACTGAAGCTTTCTTT.